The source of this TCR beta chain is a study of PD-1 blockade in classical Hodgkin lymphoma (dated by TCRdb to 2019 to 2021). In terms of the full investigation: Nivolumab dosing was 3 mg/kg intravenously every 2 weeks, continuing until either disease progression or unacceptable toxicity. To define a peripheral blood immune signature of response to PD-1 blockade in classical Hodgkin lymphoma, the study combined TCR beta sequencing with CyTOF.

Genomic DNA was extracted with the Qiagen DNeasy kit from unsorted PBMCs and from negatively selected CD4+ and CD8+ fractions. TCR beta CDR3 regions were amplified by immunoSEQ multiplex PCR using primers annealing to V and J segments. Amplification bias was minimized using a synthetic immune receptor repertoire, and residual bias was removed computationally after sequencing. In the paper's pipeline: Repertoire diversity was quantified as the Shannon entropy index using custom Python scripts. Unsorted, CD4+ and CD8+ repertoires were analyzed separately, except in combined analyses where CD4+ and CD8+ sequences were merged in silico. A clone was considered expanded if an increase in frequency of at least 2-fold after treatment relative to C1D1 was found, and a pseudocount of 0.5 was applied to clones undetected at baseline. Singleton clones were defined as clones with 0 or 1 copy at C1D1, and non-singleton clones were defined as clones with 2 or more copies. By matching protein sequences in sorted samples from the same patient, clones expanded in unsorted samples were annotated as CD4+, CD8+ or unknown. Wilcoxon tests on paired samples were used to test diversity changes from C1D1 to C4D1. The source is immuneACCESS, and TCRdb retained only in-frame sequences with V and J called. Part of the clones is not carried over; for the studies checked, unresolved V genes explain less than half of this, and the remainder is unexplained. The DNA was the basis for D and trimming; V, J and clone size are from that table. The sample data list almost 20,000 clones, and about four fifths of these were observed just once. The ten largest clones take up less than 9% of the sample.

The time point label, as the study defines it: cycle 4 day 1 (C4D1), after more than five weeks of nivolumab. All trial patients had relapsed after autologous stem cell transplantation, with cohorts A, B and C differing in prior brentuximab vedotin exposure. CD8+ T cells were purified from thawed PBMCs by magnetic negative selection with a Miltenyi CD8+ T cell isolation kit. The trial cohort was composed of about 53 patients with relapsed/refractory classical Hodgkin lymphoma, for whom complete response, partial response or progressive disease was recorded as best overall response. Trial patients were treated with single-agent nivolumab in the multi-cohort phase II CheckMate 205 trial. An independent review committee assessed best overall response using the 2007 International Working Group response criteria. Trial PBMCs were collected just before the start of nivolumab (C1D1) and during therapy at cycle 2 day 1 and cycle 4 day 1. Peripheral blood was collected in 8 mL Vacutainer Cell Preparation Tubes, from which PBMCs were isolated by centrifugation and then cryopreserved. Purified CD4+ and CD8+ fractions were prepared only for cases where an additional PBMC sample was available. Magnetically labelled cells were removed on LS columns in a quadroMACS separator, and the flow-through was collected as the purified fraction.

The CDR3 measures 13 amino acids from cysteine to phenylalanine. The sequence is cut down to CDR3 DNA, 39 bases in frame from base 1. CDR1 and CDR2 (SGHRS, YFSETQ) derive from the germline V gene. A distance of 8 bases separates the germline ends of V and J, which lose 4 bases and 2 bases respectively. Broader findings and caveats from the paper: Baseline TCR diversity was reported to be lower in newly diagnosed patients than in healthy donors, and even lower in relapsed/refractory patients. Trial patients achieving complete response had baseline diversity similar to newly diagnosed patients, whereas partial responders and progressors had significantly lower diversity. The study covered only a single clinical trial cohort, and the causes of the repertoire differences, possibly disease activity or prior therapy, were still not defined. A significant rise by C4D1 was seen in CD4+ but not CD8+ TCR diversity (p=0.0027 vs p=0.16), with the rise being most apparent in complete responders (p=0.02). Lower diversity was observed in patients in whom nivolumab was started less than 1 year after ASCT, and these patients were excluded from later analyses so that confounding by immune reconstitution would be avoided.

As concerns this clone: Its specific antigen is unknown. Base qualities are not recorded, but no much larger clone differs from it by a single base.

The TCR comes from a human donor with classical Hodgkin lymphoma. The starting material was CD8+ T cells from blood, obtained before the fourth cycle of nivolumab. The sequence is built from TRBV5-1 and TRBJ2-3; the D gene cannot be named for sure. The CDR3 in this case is CASSGENTDTQYF. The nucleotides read TGCGCCAGCAGCGGAGAAAACACAGATACGCAGTATTTT.